This note documents a single T cell receptor beta chain sequence. This entry comes from a study of cytomegalovirus exposure and HLA in healthy donors. On the study more broadly: An early data release held 70 million to 90 million unique TCRs from HLA-typed donors.

The CDR3 sequence is 15 residues long. Trimming took 4 bases from V and 4 from J; bases not matched to a gene: 7. Germline V CDR1 and CDR2: SGHDT, YYEEEE. In the PCR, 60 Vbeta and 13 Jbeta primers were used. Profiled with immunoSEQ multiplex PCR; TCRdb holds only in-frame clones, not every one. The data show hundreds of thousands of clones, with 70% to 85% seen just once and 0.5% to 0.7% held by the top ten. This clonotype was obtained from a woman aged 40 to 50 in good health and CMV-seronegative. The sample was PBMCs. V gene TRBV5-6 combines with J gene TRBJ2-1; 8 bases map to TRBD2. The CDR3 DNA sequence: TGTGCCAGCAGCCCGGGGGCGGGGGGTTACAATGAGCAGTTCTTC. This gives the protein CASSPGAGGYNEQFF.